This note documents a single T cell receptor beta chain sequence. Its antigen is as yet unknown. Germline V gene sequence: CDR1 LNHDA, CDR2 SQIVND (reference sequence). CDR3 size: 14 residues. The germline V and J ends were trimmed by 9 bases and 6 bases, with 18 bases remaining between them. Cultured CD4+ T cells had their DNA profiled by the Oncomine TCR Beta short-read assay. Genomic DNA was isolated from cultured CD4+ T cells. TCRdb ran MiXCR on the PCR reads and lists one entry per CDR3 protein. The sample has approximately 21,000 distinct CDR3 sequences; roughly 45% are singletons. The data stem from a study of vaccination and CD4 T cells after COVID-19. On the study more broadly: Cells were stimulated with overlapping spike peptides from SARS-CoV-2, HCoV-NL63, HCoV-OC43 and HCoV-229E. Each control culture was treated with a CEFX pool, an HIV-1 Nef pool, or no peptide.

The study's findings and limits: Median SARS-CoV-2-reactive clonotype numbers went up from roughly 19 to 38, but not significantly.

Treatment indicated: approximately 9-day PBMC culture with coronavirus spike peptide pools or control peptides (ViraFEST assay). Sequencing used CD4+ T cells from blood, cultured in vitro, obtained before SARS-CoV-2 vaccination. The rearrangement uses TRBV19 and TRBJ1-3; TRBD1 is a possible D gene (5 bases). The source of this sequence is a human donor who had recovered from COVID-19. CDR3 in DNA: TGTGCCAGCAATCAGGGAGACCGGCCAAACACCATATATTTT. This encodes CASNQGDRPNTIYF.